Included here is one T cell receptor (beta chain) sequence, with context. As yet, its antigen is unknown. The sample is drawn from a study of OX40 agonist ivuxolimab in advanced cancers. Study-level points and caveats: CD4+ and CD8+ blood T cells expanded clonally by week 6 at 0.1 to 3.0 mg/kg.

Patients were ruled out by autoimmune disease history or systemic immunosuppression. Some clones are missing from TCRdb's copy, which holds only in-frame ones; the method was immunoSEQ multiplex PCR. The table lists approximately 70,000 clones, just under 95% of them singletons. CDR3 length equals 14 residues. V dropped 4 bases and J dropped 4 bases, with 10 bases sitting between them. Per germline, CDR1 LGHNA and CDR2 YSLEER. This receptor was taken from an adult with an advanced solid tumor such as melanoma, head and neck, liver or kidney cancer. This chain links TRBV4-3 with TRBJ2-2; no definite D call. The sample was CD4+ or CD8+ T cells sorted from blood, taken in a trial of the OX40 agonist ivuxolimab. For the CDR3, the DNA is TGCGCCAGCAGCCCCCCGGGTCCCACCGGGGAGCTGTTTTTT. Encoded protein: CASSPPGPTGELFF.